This T cell receptor (beta chain) appears in the sequencing data of a study of early T cells in non-severe SARS-CoV-2 infection. The CDR3 is made up of 16 amino acids. The junction had 10 bases not matched to a gene; V was cut back by 2 bases and J by 4 bases. Germline CDR1 KGHSH, CDR2 LQKENI. TCRdb re-called the 5' RACE reads with MiXCR, one entry per CDR3 protein. Of about 26,000 distinct CDR3 sequences detected, almost 4.5% appear once; the ten largest clones hold 4.5% to 7%. The table lists this clonotype with many counts. What it binds is unknown. Study results and caveats: Private and CD4 specificities were missed by VDJdb matching, which favored anti-spike CD8 responses.

The chain combines TRBV18 with TRBJ1-2; TRBD1 matches at 7 bases. The receptor was derived from an adult who was a healthcare worker with PCR-confirmed SARS-CoV-2 infection or an uninfected control (not recorded which). The sequenced sample consisted of whole blood. As DNA, the CDR3 is TGTGCCAGCTCACCATCAAGGGGACAGAACTCCTATGGCTACACCTTC. Its translation is CASSPSRGQNSYGYTF.